The 15 T cell receptor beta chains below all came from one sample that was sequenced in a study of T cells in Graves' hyperthyroidism and ophthalmopathy. What was amplified from RNA transcripts were TCR beta CDR3 regions. The HTBI primer set drove a first-round RT-PCR of the TCR CDR3. TCRdb independently ran MiXCR on the multiplex PCR reads; one entry per CDR3 protein. Of a few hundred thousand distinct CDR3 sequences listed, about 25% are singletons. Source material: blood. The receptor source for this set is a man aged 50 or older with Graves' hyperthyroidism.

V is TRBV20-1 and J is TRBJ2-3, with D perhaps matching TRBD2 (6 bases). The V gene's germline CDR1 is DFQATT and CDR2 SNEGSKA (reference sequence). The CDR3 extends over 14 amino acids. Deletions cut 7 bases from V and 0 bases from J, with 14 bases between. The CDR3 sequence is CSGHGGPSTDTQYF. CDR3 DNA sequence: TGCAGTGGCCACGGGGGACCCAGCACAGATACGCAGTATTTT.

The chain joins TRBV25-1 to TRBJ1-2; D remains unclear. The CDR3 is 17 residues long. From germline, CDR1 is MGHDK and CDR2 SYGVNS. V was trimmed by 0 bases and J by 0 bases, leaving 14 bases between them. The CDR3 is CASSEYETEGPNYGYTF. Here the CDR3 DNA reads TGTGCCAGCAGTGAATATGAGACCGAAGGCCCTAACTATGGCTACACCTTC.

This chain uses TRBV12-5 with TRBJ2-3; D is undetermined. The V gene lost 3 bases and the J gene lost 3 bases, with 4 bases spanning the gap. There are 12 residues in the CDR3. CDR1 and CDR2 (germline): LGHNT, FRNRAP. This chain's CDR3 is CASGFTTDTQYF. In DNA, the CDR3 is TGTGCTAGTGGTTTTACGACAGATACGCAGTATTTT. The full variable domain, in which reference TRBV12-5 and TRBJ2-3 provide the parts outside the CDR3, is DARVTQTPRHKVTEMGQEVTMRCQPILGHNTVFWYRQTMMQGLELLAYFRNRAPLDDSGMPKDRFSAEMPDATLATLKIQPSEPRDSAVYFCASGFTTDTQYFGPGTRLTVL.

Many counts were recorded for this clonotype. The chain uses TRBV2 and TRBJ2-1, with 15 nucleotides matching TRBD2. V was clipped by 4 bases and J by 9 bases; unmatched bases: 10. Germline V lookup: CDR1 SNHLY, CDR2 FYNNEI. The CDR3 runs 17 residues. CDR3 in amino acids: CASSVMGLAGGASEQFF. For the CDR3, the DNA is TGTGCCAGCAGTGTAATGGGACTAGCGGGAGGTGCTAGTGAGCAGTTCTTC. Drawing the rest from reference TRBV2 and TRBJ2-1, the complete variable domain is EPEVTQTPSHQVTQMGQEVILRCVPISNHLYFYWYRQILGQKVEFLVSFYNNEISEKSEIFDDQFSVERPDGSNFTLKIRSTKLEDSAMYFCASSVMGLAGGASEQFFGPGTRLTVL.

The V call is TRBV29-1, the J call TRBJ2-5, with 9 bases that match TRBD2. The CDR3 length is 13 residues. The germline V gene has CDR1 SQVTM and CDR2 ANQGSEA. V shed 6 bases and J 4 bases; nucleotides not matched to a gene: 6. CDR3 region: CSVGLANLETQYF. The CDR3 DNA reads as TGCAGCGTGGGACTAGCTAATTTAGAGACCCAGTACTTC.

V gene TRBV19 combines with J gene TRBJ2-7; possible D gene TRBD1, 5 bases. Germline V gene sequence: CDR1 LNHDA, CDR2 SQIVND (reference sequence). This CDR3 spans 14 amino acids. The V end lost 4 bases, the J end lost 5 bases, and 15 bases lay between the germline ends. CDR3 residues: CASSTTVITHEQYF. CDR3 nucleotide sequence: TGTGCCAGTAGTACGACAGTAATCACCCACGAGCAGTACTTC. Combining the CDR3 with reference TRBV19 and TRBJ2-7 gives the whole variable domain DGGITQSPKYLFRKEGQNVTLSCEQNLNHDAMYWYRQDPGQGLRLIYYSQIVNDFQKGDIAEGYSVSREKKESFPLTVTSAQKNPTAFYLCASSTTVITHEQYFGPGTRLTVT.

As regards this clonotype: A single base separates this from a much larger clone, so it may be a read error. The chain employs TRBV28 and TRBJ2-1, with D maybe TRBD1 (6 bases). The CDR3 has 14 amino acids. Germline V lookup: CDR1 MDHEN, CDR2 SYDVKM. V lost 7 bases and J 7 bases, leaving 17 bases between the germline ends. The CDR3, as DNA: TGTGCCAGCAATCCCGACAGGCAACGGAATGAGCAGTTCTTC. It yields the protein CASNPDRQRNEQFF.

The gene calls are TRBV4-2 and TRBJ2-7; D ambiguous. CDR1 and CDR2 (germline): LGHNA, YNFKEQ. Trimming removed 0 bases from V and 4 bases from J, with 16 bases in between. This CDR3 has 16 residues. CDR3 amino acids: CASSQESLGRLYEQYF. The CDR3 bases are TGTGCCAGCAGCCAAGAGTCGCTGGGCAGATTATACGAGCAGTACTTC.

For this clonotype: Possible read error: a much larger clone is one base away. The CDR3 loop is CASSEKVAGVFTDTQYF. CDR3 DNA: TGTGCCAGCAGTGAAAAGGTAGCGGGAGTGTTCACAGATACGCAGTATTTT. The chain employs TRBV6-1 and TRBJ2-3; 9 nucleotides agree with TRBD2. Looked up from germline, CDR1 is MNHNS and CDR2 is SASEGT. CDR3 length equals 17 residues. V shed 2 bases, J shed 2 bases, and the junction held 8 bases outside the gene matches.

This clonotype was observed at least ten times. The CDR3 region has the DNA TGTGCCAGCTCACCACCGGACAGCTCCAATGAGCAGTTCTTC. This codes for CASSPPDSSNEQFF. The chain has TRBV18 and TRBJ2-1; tentative D call: TRBD1 (6 bases). The germline V gene encodes CDR1 KGHSH and CDR2 LQKENI. This CDR3 comprises 14 residues. Trimming cost V 0 bases and J 6 bases, with 9 bases left between them.

This clonotype has just a few counts. The V and J genes are TRBV5-1 and TRBJ2-7; 10 positions match TRBD2. The V gene end was trimmed by 4 bases and the J gene end by 2 bases; junction bases not matched to a gene: 18. Germline assignment: CDR1 SGHRS and CDR2 YFSETQ. This CDR3 is 19 amino acids long. CDR3 residues: CASSTLTGMGLALTYEQYF. The CDR3 bases are TGCGCCAGCAGCACTCTGACTGGGATGGGACTAGCGCTTACCTACGAGCAGTACTTC.

The V gene is TRBV19, the J gene TRBJ2-3; 14 positions match TRBD2. With 9 bases clipped from V and 6 bases from J, the junction kept 8 bases outside the gene matches. The V gene's germline CDR1 is LNHDA and CDR2 SQIVND (reference sequence). The CDR3 contains 15 residues. The DNA for the CDR3 is TGTGCCAGCACCAGGACTAGCGGGAGGTATGATACGCAGTATTTT. It is translated as CASTRTSGRYDTQYF.

The V and J genes are TRBV12-3 or TRBV12-4 and TRBJ2-2, with D tentatively TRBD2 (6 bases). Trimming took 6 bases from V and 5 from J, leaving 19 bases between them. CDR3 length: 16 amino acids. As DNA, the CDR3 is TGTGCCAGCAGCTCCTTCGCGGGAATGAGGACCGGGGAGCTGTTTTTT. It translates to CASSSFAGMRTGELFF.

Comment on this clonotype: A read error may explain this, as a much larger clone is one base away. The chain has TRBV30 and TRBJ2-1, with D possibly TRBD2 on 6 matching bases. CDR1 and CDR2 (germline): GTSNPN, SVGIG (reference sequence). This CDR3 is built from 15 residues. Written as DNA, the CDR3 is TGTGCCTGGAGTGGGGCGGGATTTTCCTACAATGAGCAGCTCTTC. Amino acid sequence: CAWSGAGFSYNEQLF.

The J gene is TRBJ1-1, the V gene TRBV18, with TRBD1 as a possible D gene (6 bases). This CDR3 contains 15 residues. Germline loops: CDR1 KGHSH, CDR2 LQKENI. The V and J ends lost 6 bases and 7 bases respectively, with 21 bases between them. As DNA, the CDR3 is TGTGCCAGCTCCAAAAATATGAGGGGGGCGGATGAAGCTTTCTTT. Its translation is CASSKNMRGADEAFF.